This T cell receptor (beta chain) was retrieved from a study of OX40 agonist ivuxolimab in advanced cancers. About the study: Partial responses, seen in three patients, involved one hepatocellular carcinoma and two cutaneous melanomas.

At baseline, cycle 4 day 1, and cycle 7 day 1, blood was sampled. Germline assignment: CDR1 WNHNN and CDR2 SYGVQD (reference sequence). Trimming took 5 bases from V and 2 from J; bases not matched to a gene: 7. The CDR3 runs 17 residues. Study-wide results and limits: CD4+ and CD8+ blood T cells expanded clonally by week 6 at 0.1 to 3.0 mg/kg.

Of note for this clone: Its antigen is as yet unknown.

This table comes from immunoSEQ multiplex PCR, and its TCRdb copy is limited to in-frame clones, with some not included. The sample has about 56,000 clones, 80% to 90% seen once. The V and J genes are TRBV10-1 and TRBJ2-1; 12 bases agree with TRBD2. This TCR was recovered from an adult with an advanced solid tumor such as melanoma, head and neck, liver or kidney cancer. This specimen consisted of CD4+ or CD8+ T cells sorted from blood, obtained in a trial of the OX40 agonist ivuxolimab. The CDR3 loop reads CASSPTRLAGAYNEQFF. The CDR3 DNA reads TGCGCCAGCAGTCCGACCAGACTAGCGGGGGCCTACAATGAGCAGTTCTTC.